This T cell receptor beta chain originates from a study of T cells in Graves' hyperthyroidism and ophthalmopathy. Turning to the study itself: Initial diagnosis, before any treatment, was when peripheral blood was collected. Overall study results and limits: Also found in blood were most expanded thyroid clonotypes above 0.001.

This clonotype was counted at least ten times. Its antigen is currently unknown. This CDR3 is 15 amino acids long. With 0 bases removed from V and 1 base from J, the gap between germline ends came to 7 bases. In germline, CDR1 is MNHEY, CDR2 SVGEGT. The definition of stable Graves' hyperthyroidism was no ophthalmopathy progression within 18 months. PBMCs were collected from an approximately 10 ml volume of fresh peripheral blood. Amplification yielded TCR beta CDR3 regions, with RNA transcripts as the source. First-round RT-PCR targeting the TCR CDR3 was performed with the HTBI primer set. TCRdb called the multiplex PCR reads again in MiXCR, with one record for every CDR3 protein. Altogether hundreds of thousands of distinct CDR3 sequences are present, 11% to 15% being singletons, with the ten largest covering around 13%.

Sample: blood. The chain links TRBV6-2 or TRBV6-3 to TRBJ1-5; D is undetermined. This TCR was sampled from a woman between 40 and 55 years old with Graves' hyperthyroidism. The CDR3 here is CASSYSPLSNQPQHF. The CDR3 bases are TGTGCCAGCAGTTACTCACCACTGAGCAATCAGCCCCAGCATTTT.